One sample yielded the 25 T cell receptor beta chains listed below, sequenced in a study of blood T cell repertoires in COVID-19. The protocol was immunoSEQ multiplex PCR, while the TCRdb copy is restricted to in-frame clones and leaves out a portion. The repertoire holds about 120,000 clones, with approximately 81% as singletons. The source material was peripheral blood. These receptors originate from a man between 60 and 75 years old with acute or convalescent COVID-19.

The genes are TRBV10-2 and TRBJ2-7; the match to TRBD2 covers 7 bases. Germline CDR1 and CDR2: WSHSY and SAAADI. The CDR3 covers 12 residues. Trimming at V came to 7 bases and at J to 7 bases, leaving 7 bases not matched to a gene. The DNA for the CDR3 is TGCGCCAGCATACCCACCGGGAGGGAGCAGTACTTC. Translating it yields CASIPTGREQYF.

This clone has just a few counts. The junction departs from germline at one end; a sequencing error may be responsible. The CDR3 DNA reads as TGTGCCTGGAGCCGGGATAGGGAATGGCTTTTT. It codes for CAWSRDREWLF. The rearrangement joins TRBV30 to TRBJ2-7; perhaps TRBD2 as D (5 bases). Germline V gene lookup returns CDR1 GTSNPN and CDR2 SVGIG (reference sequence). The CDR3 totals 11 residues.

V and J are TRBV11-3 and TRBJ2-3, with D unclear. The CDR3 consists of 13 residues. V lost 5 bases and J 4 bases, leaving 10 bases between the germline ends. From germline, CDR1 is SGHNT and CDR2 YENEEA. The CDR3 DNA sequence: TGTGCCAGCAGCACACAGAGAGCAGATACGCAGTATTTT. This codes for CASSTQRADTQYF.

The gene calls are TRBV19 and TRBJ1-3; the D is unclear. This CDR3 is 12 amino acids long. Germline V gene sequence: CDR1 LNHDA, CDR2 SQIVND (reference sequence). V lost 5 bases to trimming and J lost 2 bases, with 4 bases between them. The chain's CDR3 is CASSHPGNTIYF. Written as DNA, the CDR3 is TGTGCCAGTAGTCATCCTGGAAACACCATATATTTT.

This chain connects TRBV16 to TRBJ2-3; D not certain. CDR3 length: 13 amino acids. Germline CDR1 KGHSY, CDR2 FQNENV. With 0 bases removed from V and 6 bases from J, the gap between germline ends came to 7 bases. Written as DNA, the CDR3 is TGTGCCAGCAGCCAATCTACGAGGGATACGCAGTATTTT. Translating it yields CASSQSTRDTQYF.

This clone turned up a few times. CDR3 bases: TGCGCCAGCAGCTTGGCCGGGCGGGAGACCCACGAGCAGTACTTC. Translation: CASSLAGRETHEQYF. The rearrangement joins TRBV5-1 to TRBJ2-7; 7 nucleotides align to TRBD2. Germline V lookup: CDR1 SGHRS, CDR2 YFSETQ. This CDR3 region has 15 residues. Trimming removed 0 bases from V and 5 bases from J; junction bases left unmatched: 8.

The chain employs TRBV7-9 and TRBJ2-1; 9 bases are a match to TRBD1. Germline CDR1 is SEHNR and CDR2 is FQNEAQ (reference sequence). The CDR3 has 16 amino acids. The junction had 9 bases not matched to a gene; V was cut back by 5 bases and J by 4 bases. CDR3 sequence: CASSPRQGVEYNEQFF. The CDR3 nucleotides read TGTGCCAGCAGCCCTCGACAGGGGGTTGAATACAATGAGCAGTTCTTC.

The chain recombines TRBV15 with TRBJ2-7; 10 bases agree with TRBD2. Losses at the gene ends were 2 bases for V and 7 bases for J; bases not matched to a gene: 8. The CDR3 contains 15 residues. In germline, CDR1 is LNHNV, CDR2 YYDKDF (reference sequence). The CDR3 loop reads CATSRRLAGVLEQYF. CDR3 DNA: TGTGCCACCAGCAGACGGCTAGCGGGAGTGTTAGAGCAGTACTTC. The whole variable domain, remainder taken from reference TRBV15 and TRBJ2-7, is DAMVIQNPRYQVTQFGKPVTLSCSQTLNHNVMYWYQQKSSQAPKLLFHYYDKDFNNEADTPDNFQSRRPNTSFCFLDIRSPGLGDTAMYLCATSRRLAGVLEQYFGPGTRLTVT.

This clone was counted a single time. The CDR3 bases are TGTGCCAGCAGCTACGGGACTGGAGAAAAACTGTTTTTT. Protein sequence: CASSYGTGEKLFF. The gene calls are TRBV7-8 and TRBJ1-4; D is possibly TRBD1 (5 bases). The germline V gene encodes CDR1 SGHVS and CDR2 FQNEAQ. V was shortened by 4 bases and J by 8 bases, with 11 bases between the two germline ends. The CDR3 spans 13 residues.

This sequence joins TRBV20-1 and TRBJ1-3; 7 bases fit TRBD1. Germline V gives CDR1 DFQATT, CDR2 SNEGSKA (reference sequence). V was pared by 3 bases and J by 3 bases, with 8 bases of the junction left unmatched. The CDR3 has 15 amino acids. CDR3 in amino acids: CSASYRGPLGNTIYF. In nucleotides, the CDR3 is TGCAGTGCTAGTTACAGGGGCCCTCTTGGAAACACCATATATTTT.

The chain combines TRBV28 with TRBJ2-7, with D possibly matching TRBD1 (6 bases). The CDR3 loop spans 12 amino acids. Germline loops: CDR1 MDHEN, CDR2 SYDVKM. Trimming took 3 bases from V and 10 from J, leaving 13 bases between them. CDR3 sequence reads: CASSFTGLSQYF. CDR3 sequence (DNA): TGTGCCAGCAGTTTCACAGGGTTATCTCAGTACTTC.

V and J are TRBV19 and TRBJ2-3; 8 bases match TRBD2. The CDR3 sequence is 18 residues long. The V gene end was trimmed by 4 bases and the J gene end by 5 bases; junction bases not matched to a gene: 17. Germline assignment: CDR1 LNHDA and CDR2 SQIVND (reference sequence). The CDR3 sequence: CASSSSPPAGLGGDTQYF. CDR3 nucleotides: TGTGCCAGTAGTAGCTCCCCCCCAGCGGGACTAGGTGGAGATACGCAGTATTTT.

This rearrangement joins TRBV29-1 to TRBJ2-1, with TRBD2 matching over 11 bases. The CDR3 is made up of 16 amino acids. V lost 7 bases to trimming and J lost 4 bases; unmatched junction nucleotides: 12. Germline CDR1 is SQVTM and CDR2 is ANQGSEA. The CDR3 is CSAAPSTSGSYNEQFF. DNA for the CDR3: TGCAGCGCCGCCCCTTCTACTAGCGGGAGTTACAATGAGCAGTTCTTC.

This rearrangement joins TRBV2 to TRBJ1-5; 7 bases line up with TRBD1. The CDR3 consists of 15 residues. With V trimmed by 5 bases and J by 0 bases, 4 bases remained unmatched. The germline gives CDR1 SNHLY, CDR2 FYNNEI. CDR3 bases: TGTGCCAGCAGTAGGGACAGATATAGCAATCAGCCCCAGCATTTT. It yields the protein CASSRDRYSNQPQHF.

The chain employs TRBV3-1 (or the pseudogene TRBV3-2) and TRBJ2-7; TRBD1 aligns across 12 bases. The junction had 13 bases not matched to a gene; V was cut back by 5 bases and J by 8 bases. Germline V CDR1 and CDR2: LGHDT, YNNKEL (reference sequence). The CDR3 runs to 16 residues. The CDR3 DNA reads as TGTGCCAGCAGCTTCTTGGACCGGGACAGGGGGCATAAGCAGTACTTC. Translated, it gives CASSFLDRDRGHKQYF.

This sequence joins TRBV18 and TRBJ2-3, with 9 bases identical to TRBD2. The CDR3 contains 15 residues. Germline loops: CDR1 KGHSH, CDR2 LQKENI. J gave up 2 bases and V 7 bases, and 7 bases lay outside the gene matches. CDR3 loop: CASLREGPNTDTQYF. The CDR3, as DNA: TGTGCCAGCTTGCGGGAGGGCCCGAACACAGATACGCAGTATTTT.

This chain connects TRBV5-1 to TRBJ1-1; the D gene is possibly TRBD1 (5 bases). CDR3 length: 15 amino acids. Trimming removed 0 bases from V and 0 bases from J, with 9 bases in between. The V gene's germline CDR1 is SGHRS and CDR2 YFSETQ. The CDR3 nucleotides read TGCGCCAGCAGCTTGGAGGGGATCCTGAACACTGAAGCTTTCTTT. It encodes CASSLEGILNTEAFF.

This clone was counted between two and nine times. This chain uses TRBV28 with TRBJ1-1; D is possibly TRBD1 (6 bases). The CDR3 totals 14 residues. Germline CDR1 reads MDHEN; CDR2 reads SYDVKM. V was clipped by 8 bases and J by 1 base, with 14 bases between them. The chain's CDR3 is CASGPQGTNTEAFF. The CDR3 DNA reads as TGTGCCAGCGGGCCCCAGGGGACGAACACTGAAGCTTTCTTT. Supplemented by reference TRBV28 and TRBJ1-1, the full variable domain reads DVKVTQSSRYLVKRTGEKVFLECVQDMDHENMFWYRQDPGLGLRLIYFSYDVKMKEKGDIPEGYSVSREKKERFSLILESASTNQTSMYLCASGPQGTNTEAFFGQGTRLTVV.

This chain links TRBV19 with TRBJ2-7; 14 bases map to TRBD2. Germline V gives CDR1 LNHDA, CDR2 SQIVND (reference sequence). CDR3 length: 17 residues. Germline trimming cut 4 bases from V and 5 bases from J; bases unmatched to any gene: 10. CDR3: CASSRKPGLAGDNEQYF. The CDR3 DNA reads as TGTGCCAGTAGTAGAAAACCGGGACTAGCGGGAGACAACGAGCAGTACTTC.

This clone was observed a single time. In nucleotides, the CDR3 is TGCGCCAGCAGGGAGGTGGGAGATACGCAGTATTTT. Its protein product is CASREVGDTQYF. The chain uses TRBV5-1 and TRBJ2-3, with D possibly matching TRBD2 (5 bases). In germline, CDR1 is SGHRS, CDR2 YFSETQ. The CDR3 has 12 amino acids. Trimming cost V 5 bases and J 5 bases, with 9 bases left between them.

The genes are TRBV28 and TRBJ2-3; 7 bases are a match to TRBD2. Germline values: CDR1 MDHEN, CDR2 SYDVKM. Trimming cost V 2 bases and J 5 bases; bases outside gene matches: 10. The CDR3 consists of 16 residues. The CDR3 protein is CASSLGGGRVRDTQYF. Written as DNA, the CDR3 is TGTGCCAGCAGTTTAGGTGGGGGGAGGGTCAGAGATACGCAGTATTTT.

This clone was recorded a few times. This chain joins TRBV5-8 and TRBJ2-7, with a tentative D call TRBD2 (7 bases). The CDR3 is 16 residues long. V was cut by 4 bases and J by 4 bases, with 21 bases left in between. The germline V gene encodes CDR1 SGHTS and CDR2 YDEGEE. The CDR3 here is CASSAGALRKTYEQYF. The CDR3 DNA reads TGTGCCAGCAGCGCGGGGGCGTTACGGAAAACATACGAGCAGTACTTC.

The chain employs TRBV11-3 and TRBJ2-7; TRBD2 matches 10 bases. The CDR3 has 15 amino acids. V lost 0 bases, J lost 6 bases, and 5 bases stayed unmatched. Germline lookup yields CDR1 SGHNT and CDR2 YENEEA. The CDR3 loop is CASSLDSSGSREQYF. CDR3 DNA sequence: TGTGCCAGCAGCTTAGATTCTAGCGGGAGCCGCGAGCAGTACTTC.

The chain recombines TRBV6-2 or TRBV6-3 with TRBJ2-7; D is unresolved. Trimming left V 2 bases short and J 5 bases short, with 10 bases between. From germline, CDR1 is MNHEY and CDR2 SVGEGT. This CDR3 region has 13 residues. The CDR3 DNA is TGTGCCAGCAGTTACCTAAACCCCCACGAGCAGTACTTC. It translates to CASSYLNPHEQYF.

In DNA, the CDR3 is TGTGCCAGCAGTTACTCGAGACAGGGGGGACAGCCCCAGCATTTT. It yields the protein CASSYSRQGGQPQHF. The chain is built from TRBV6-6 and TRBJ1-5; 9 bases fit TRBD1. The CDR3 totals 15 residues. Trimming at V came to 0 bases and at J to 7 bases, leaving 4 bases not matched to a gene. Germline lookup yields CDR1 MNHNY and CDR2 SVGAGI (reference sequence).